This T cell receptor beta chain is from a study of cytomegalovirus exposure and HLA in healthy donors. Unmatched junction bases numbered 2, after V lost 1 base and J lost 6 bases. The CDR3 contains 14 residues. The germline V gene encodes CDR1 MDHEN and CDR2 SYDVKM. PCR involved 60 Vbeta and 13 Jbeta primers. The assay was immunoSEQ multiplex PCR, and TCRdb's table has in-frame clones only and misses some. Of about 150,000 clones in the sample, roughly 74% were seen once. The clonotype comes from a man aged 18 to 30 in good health and CMV-seronegative. This chain uses TRBV28 with TRBJ1-4, with 7 bases fitting TRBD1. Sequencing was carried out using PBMCs. The CDR3 protein is CASSLFRGHEKLFF. CDR3 nucleotide sequence: TGTGCCAGCAGTTTATTTAGGGGGCATGAAAAACTGTTTTTT.